Listed below are T cell receptor beta chains from one sample, sequenced in a study of blood T cell repertoires in COVID-19. Only in-frame clones appear in the TCRdb table, and some are missing; sequencing was by immunoSEQ multiplex PCR. The sample records hundreds of thousands of clones, 75% to 90% being singletons. The source material was PBMCs or T cells enriched from blood (not recorded which). The receptors come from a woman in her twenties or thirties who had been exposed to COVID-19. CDR3s include the opening cysteine and the closing phenylalanine or tryptophan. D genes are given only for firm matches. A row's size may be missing; if present it is once, few, many or a size class.

V gene: TRBV5-4; J gene: TRBJ2-3; clone size: .; D gene: .; CDR3 length: 14; CDR3 DNA: TGTGCCAGCAGCTTGGCTAGCGGCACAGATACGCAGTATTTT; CDR3 protein: CASSLASGTDTQYF
V gene: TRBV30; J gene: TRBJ1-6; clone size: .; D gene: TRBD1; CDR3 length: 13; CDR3 DNA: TGTGCCTGCGGACAGGGCTATAATTCACCCCTCCACTTT; CDR3 protein: CACGQGYNSPLHF
V gene: TRBV19; J gene: TRBJ2-7; clone size: .; D gene: .; CDR3 length: 14; CDR3 DNA: TGTGCCAGTAGTATTTCCCGGGGGAACTACGAGCAGTACTTC; CDR3 protein: CASSISRGNYEQYF
V gene: TRBV2; J gene: TRBJ1-5; clone size: .; D gene: TRBD1; CDR3 length: 15; CDR3 DNA: TGTGCCAGCAGTGAAAACAGGGGGCTATTTCAGCCCCAGCATTTT; CDR3 protein: CASSENRGLFQPQHF
V gene: TRBV7-2; J gene: TRBJ2-5; clone size: .; D gene: .; CDR3 length: 15; CDR3 DNA: TGTGCCAGCAGCTTAGGGGGACTCTTTGGAGAGACCCAGTACTTC; CDR3 protein: CASSLGGLFGETQYF
V gene: TRBV7-2; J gene: TRBJ2-5; clone size: .; D gene: TRBD1; CDR3 length: 14; CDR3 DNA: TGTGCCAGCAGAAAAACAGGGGCTCCGGAGACCCAGTACTTC; CDR3 protein: CASRKTGAPETQYF
V gene: TRBV19; J gene: TRBJ2-7; clone size: .; D gene: .; CDR3 length: 14; CDR3 DNA: TGTGCCAGTAGTATTCAGGGGCCCGCCTACGAGCAGTACTTC; CDR3 protein: CASSIQGPAYEQYF
V gene: TRBV30; J gene: TRBJ2-7; clone size: .; D gene: TRBD1; CDR3 length: 12; CDR3 DNA: TGTGCCTGGAGTCGGGACAGGGTCGAGCAGTACTTC; CDR3 protein: CAWSRDRVEQYF
V gene: TRBV7-9; J gene: TRBJ1-2; clone size: .; D gene: .; CDR3 length: 14; CDR3 DNA: TGTGCCAGCAGCTCGGATAGACAGGCCTATGGCTACACCTTC; CDR3 protein: CASSSDRQAYGYTF
V gene: TRBV7-3; J gene: TRBJ2-3; clone size: .; D gene: TRBD2; CDR3 length: 16; CDR3 DNA: TGTGCCAGCAGCTCCGGTCCGATGGGGGGGACAGATACGCAGTATTTT; CDR3 protein: CASSSGPMGGTDTQYF
V gene: TRBV7-3; J gene: TRBJ2-5; clone size: .; D gene: TRBD2; CDR3 length: 18; CDR3 DNA: TGTGCCAGCAGCCCCTCCACTCTAGCGGGGGGGCCGGTAGAGACCCAGTACTTC; CDR3 protein: CASSPSTLAGGPVETQYF
V gene: TRBV7-2; J gene: TRBJ2-1; clone size: .; D gene: TRBD2; CDR3 length: 16; CDR3 DNA: TGTGCCAGCAGCCCGGCAGCGGGGGACCCCTACAATGAGCAGTTCTTC; CDR3 protein: CASSPAAGDPYNEQFF
V gene: TRBV7-3; J gene: TRBJ2-1; clone size: .; D gene: TRBD2; CDR3 length: 15; CDR3 DNA: TGTGCCAGCAGCTTAACCGGGGGGTCCTACAATGAGCAGTTCTTC; CDR3 protein: CASSLTGGSYNEQFF
V gene: TRBV7-3; J gene: TRBJ2-1; clone size: few; D gene: TRBD1; CDR3 length: 16; CDR3 DNA: TGTGCCAGCAGTCGCACAGGGGTTTCGACCTACAATGAGCAGTTCTTC; CDR3 protein: CASSRTGVSTYNEQFF
V gene: TRBV6-4; J gene: TRBJ2-7; clone size: .; D gene: .; CDR3 length: 11; CDR3 DNA: TGTGCCAGCAGTCAAATCTACGAGCAGTACTTC; CDR3 protein: CASSQIYEQYF
V gene: TRBV28; J gene: TRBJ2-1; clone size: .; D gene: .; CDR3 length: 14; CDR3 DNA: TGTGCCAGCAGTCAACCCCATACAGTGTATGAGCAGTTCTTC; CDR3 protein: CASSQPHTVYEQFF
V gene: TRBV5-1; J gene: TRBJ2-6; clone size: .; D gene: .; CDR3 length: 15; CDR3 DNA: TGCGCCAGCAGGCTCGTGGCCTCTGGGGCCAACGTCCTGACTTTC; CDR3 protein: CASRLVASGANVLTF
V gene: TRBV5-6; J gene: TRBJ2-7; clone size: .; D gene: .; CDR3 length: 14; CDR3 DNA: TGTGCCAGCAGCTTATCATACAGGGCCTACGAGCAGTACTTC; CDR3 protein: CASSLSYRAYEQYF
V gene: TRBV4-2; J gene: TRBJ2-7; clone size: .; D gene: TRBD1; CDR3 length: 14; CDR3 DNA: TGTGCCAGCAGCTCCAGACAGGGTCCCTACGAGCAGTACTTC; CDR3 protein: CASSSRQGPYEQYF
V gene: TRBV28; J gene: TRBJ1-5; clone size: .; D gene: TRBD1; CDR3 length: 14; CDR3 DNA: TGTGCCAGCAGTTCTACACAGGGGAATCAGCCCCAGCATTTT; CDR3 protein: CASSSTQGNQPQHF
V gene: TRBV25-1; J gene: TRBJ1-1; clone size: .; D gene: .; CDR3 length: 12; CDR3 DNA: TGTGCCAGCAGTTCCGGGAACACTGAAGCTTTCTTT; CDR3 protein: CASSSGNTEAFF
V gene: TRBV5-1; J gene: TRBJ2-3; clone size: .; D gene: TRBD1; CDR3 length: 15; CDR3 DNA: TGCGCCAGCAGCTGGAAGGGGGCTAGCACAGATACGCAGTATTTT; CDR3 protein: CASSWKGASTDTQYF
V gene: TRBV11-2; J gene: TRBJ2-5; clone size: .; D gene: .; CDR3 length: 14; CDR3 DNA: TGTGCCAGCGTTCTCGGGCGGGGACAAGAGACCCAGTACTTC; CDR3 protein: CASVLGRGQETQYF
V gene: TRBV7-3; J gene: TRBJ1-6; clone size: .; D gene: .; CDR3 length: 14; CDR3 DNA: TGTGCCAGCAGCTCTGGGAGTTATAATTCACCCCTCCACTTT; CDR3 protein: CASSSGSYNSPLHF
V gene: TRBV27; J gene: TRBJ1-2; clone size: .; D gene: .; CDR3 length: 17; CDR3 DNA: TGTGCCAGCAGTTTCCTCAGGGCCGGGACACCTAACTATGGCTACACCTTC; CDR3 protein: CASSFLRAGTPNYGYTF
V gene: TRBV7-2; J gene: TRBJ2-7; clone size: .; D gene: .; CDR3 length: 14; CDR3 DNA: TGTGCCAGCAGCAATCGACCCCGGGCCTACGAGCAGTACTTC; CDR3 protein: CASSNRPRAYEQYF
V gene: TRBV2; J gene: TRBJ2-3; clone size: .; D gene: .; CDR3 length: 15; CDR3 DNA: TGTGCCAGCAGTGTACAGGGATCCAATCCAGATACGCAGTATTTT; CDR3 protein: CASSVQGSNPDTQYF
V gene: TRBV14; J gene: TRBJ2-4; clone size: .; D gene: .; CDR3 length: 13; CDR3 DNA: TGTGCCAGCAGCCAAGATTTAGGGGACATTCAGTACTTC; CDR3 protein: CASSQDLGDIQYF
V gene: TRBV18; J gene: TRBJ2-2; clone size: .; D gene: .; CDR3 length: 15; CDR3 DNA: TGTGCCAGCTCACCTAGAACTATCAATGCCGGGGAGCTGTTTTTT; CDR3 protein: CASSPRTINAGELFF
V gene: TRBV30; J gene: TRBJ2-1; clone size: once; D gene: TRBD2; CDR3 length: 14; CDR3 DNA: TGTGCCTGGAGATCTGGGACTAGCGGGAAGGAGCAGTTCTTC; CDR3 protein: CAWRSGTSGKEQFF
V gene: TRBV24-1; J gene: TRBJ2-7; clone size: once; D gene: TRBD1; CDR3 length: 15; CDR3 DNA: TGTGCCACCAGTGACTCTGGACAGGGTAGGTACGAGCAGTACTTC; CDR3 protein: CATSDSGQGRYEQYF
V gene: TRBV7-9; J gene: TRBJ2-7; clone size: .; D gene: TRBD1; CDR3 length: 17; CDR3 DNA: TGTGCCAGCAGCTCGCCTTTGAGGACAGGGGGCATCCACGAGCAGTACTTC; CDR3 protein: CASSSPLRTGGIHEQYF
V gene: TRBV7-9; J gene: TRBJ2-1; clone size: .; D gene: TRBD2; CDR3 length: 12; CDR3 DNA: TGTGCCAGCGAAAGCGGGGTCAATGAGCAGTTCTTC; CDR3 protein: CASESGVNEQFF
V gene: TRBV5-1; J gene: TRBJ2-5; clone size: once; D gene: .; CDR3 length: 14; CDR3 DNA: TGCGCCAGCAGCCTAGGAAACGGGGAAGAGACCCAGTACTTC; CDR3 protein: CASSLGNGEETQYF
V gene: TRBV6-7; J gene: TRBJ2-1; clone size: .; D gene: TRBD2; CDR3 length: 16; CDR3 DNA: TGTGCCAGCGAGACTAGCGGGACCCGGTGTAACAATGAGCAGTTCTTC; CDR3 protein: CASETSGTRCNNEQFF